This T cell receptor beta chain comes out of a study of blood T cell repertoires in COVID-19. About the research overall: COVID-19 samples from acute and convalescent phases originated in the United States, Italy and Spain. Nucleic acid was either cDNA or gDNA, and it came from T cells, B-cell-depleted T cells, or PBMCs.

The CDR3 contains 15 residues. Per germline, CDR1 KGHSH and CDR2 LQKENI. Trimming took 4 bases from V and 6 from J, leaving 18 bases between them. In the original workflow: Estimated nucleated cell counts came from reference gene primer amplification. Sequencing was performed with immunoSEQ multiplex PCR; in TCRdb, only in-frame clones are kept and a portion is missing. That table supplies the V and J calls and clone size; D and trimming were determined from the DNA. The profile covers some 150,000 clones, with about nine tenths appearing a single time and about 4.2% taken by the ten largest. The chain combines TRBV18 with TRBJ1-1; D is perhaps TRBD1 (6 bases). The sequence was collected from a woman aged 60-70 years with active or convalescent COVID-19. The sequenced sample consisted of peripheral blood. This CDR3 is CASSQSEGQGPEAFF. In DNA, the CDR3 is TGTGCCAGCTCACAGAGTGAGGGGCAGGGGCCTGAAGCTTTCTTT.